This T cell receptor (beta chain) was sequenced during a study of patients and donors after allogeneic stem cell transplantation. The CDR3 sequence is 14 residues long. V lost 7 bases and J lost 5, with 19 bases in between. Germline V gene data show CDR1 as SGHDT and CDR2 as YYEEEE. In TCRdb, the RT-PCR reads were re-called with MiXCR into one record per CDR3 protein. The sample lists approximately 430,000 distinct CDR3 sequences, under 20% occurring once. This clonotype was counted only a few times. The TCR was taken from a human donor who was either an allogeneic HSCT recipient or a stem cell or donor lymphocyte infusion donor (not recorded which). It is not recorded whose cells these are; they may come from a transplant donor. Sequencing was done on a sample of blood, either unsorted or a sorted T cell fraction (not recorded which). The chain links TRBV5-6 to TRBJ2-7; D remains ambiguous. The CDR3 sequence is CASRPIMGIHEQYF. The DNA of the CDR3 is TGTGCCAGCCGACCTATCATGGGGATCCACGAGCAGTACTTC.